This entry describes one T cell receptor (beta chain). What it recognizes is unknown. Germline V gene data show CDR1 as SGHRS and CDR2 as YFSETQ. Trimming left V 0 bases short and J 6 bases short, with 12 bases between. CDR3 length: 14 residues. The entry originates in a study of graft-versus-host responses after intestinal transplantation. Study information: All recipients were transplanted with multivisceral, liver-intestinal, or isolated intestinal grafts. Recipients uniformly received anti-thymocyte globulin induction, followed by tacrolimus and steroids for approximately 3 years.

The repertoire was sequenced with immunoSEQ multiplex PCR; TCRdb's copy has only in-frame clones and lacks some. Of 35,000 to 50,000 clones in the sample, about 95% are singletons; the top ten hold 0.22%. Findings and limits, study-wide: Circulating GvH clone levels at their peak were associated with HvG declines (early post-transplant). Analysis identified GvH clones in recipient marrow, with some appearing first in ileum or blood.

This TCR was recovered from a human donor who was the organ donor for an intestinal transplant. The chain has TRBV5-1 and TRBJ1-1; D uncertain. This specimen consisted of unstimulated CD8+ T cells sorted from spleen or lymph node cells, obtained before transplant. CDR3 nucleotide sequence: TGCGCCAGCAGCTTGGGGCGGGGATTTGCTGAAGCTTTCTTT. Its protein is CASSLGRGFAEAFF.